This passage covers 32 T cell receptor beta chains from one sample sequenced in a study of blood T cell repertoires in COVID-19. Repertoires were generated with immunoSEQ multiplex PCR, while TCRdb's copy carries only in-frame clones and drops some. This sample has approximately 140,000 clones, with more than 75% found just once. The specimen sequenced was PBMCs or T cells enriched from blood (not recorded which). The receptor set was obtained from a woman in her 30s with acute COVID-19.

The V call is TRBV6-5, the J call TRBJ1-6; D is perhaps TRBD1 (5 bases). The ends were cut back, 6 bases at V and 5 bases at J, with 11 bases in the middle. Germline values: CDR1 MNHEY, CDR2 SVGAGI. CDR3 size: 14 residues. CDR3 DNA: TGTGCCAGCAGCCAGGGCGTCAATAATTCACCCCTCCACTTT. Encoded protein: CASSQGVNNSPLHF.

The rearrangement joins TRBV7-2 to TRBJ2-1; 12 positions match TRBD2. Germline CDR1 SGHTA, CDR2 FQGNSA. CDR3 length: 17 residues. The V and J ends lost 1 base and 4 bases, in that order; junction bases with no gene match: 5. The CDR3 spells CASSLGSTSGSYNEQFF. CDR3 DNA: TGTGCCAGCAGCTTAGGGTCGACTAGCGGGAGTTACAATGAGCAGTTCTTC.

This chain joins TRBV5-1 and TRBJ1-1, with D possibly being TRBD1 (5 bases). V was trimmed by 2 bases and J by 4 bases, leaving 15 bases between them. The CDR3 totals 15 residues. Germline V gene data show CDR1 as SGHRS and CDR2 as YFSETQ. CDR3: CASSFQGGASTEAFF. DNA of the CDR3: TGCGCCAGCAGCTTCCAGGGTGGTGCTAGCACTGAAGCTTTCTTT.

The CDR3 sequence: CASSRDPGQMNTEAFF. The DNA for the CDR3 is TGTGCCAGCAGCAGGGACCCGGGACAGATGAACACTGAAGCTTTCTTT. The gene calls are TRBV11-1 and TRBJ1-1; TRBD1 matches at 7 bases. This CDR3 is 16 amino acids long. The V and J ends lost 5 bases and 0 bases, in that order; junction bases with no gene match: 9. The V gene's germline CDR1 is SGHAT and CDR2 FQDESV (reference sequence).

J is TRBJ1-2 and V is TRBV6-5; D is uncertain. CDR3 length equals 12 residues. In germline, CDR1 is MNHEY, CDR2 SVGAGI. The V end lost 7 bases, the J end lost 7 bases, and 13 bases lay between the germline ends. The CDR3 loop is CASTVGSSGYTF. CDR3 sequence (DNA): TGTGCCAGCACGGTGGGGAGCTCTGGCTACACCTTC.

The chain links TRBV19 to TRBJ2-3, with D tentatively TRBD1 (7 bases). The germline V gene has CDR1 LNHDA and CDR2 SQIVND (reference sequence). The CDR3 consists of 19 residues. V lost 6 bases and J lost 2, with 27 bases in between. CDR3 DNA: TGTGCCAGTAGGGGTGGGGAAAAATACAGGGGACTCGACACAGATACGCAGTATTTT. Its translation is CASRGGEKYRGLDTDTQYF. Filled out from reference TRBV19 and TRBJ2-3, the complete variable domain reads DGGITQSPKYLFRKEGQNVTLSCEQNLNHDAMYWYRQDPGQGLRLIYYSQIVNDFQKGDIAEGYSVSREKKESFPLTVTSAQKNPTAFYLCASRGGEKYRGLDTDTQYFGPGTRLTVL.

V gene TRBV7-9 combines with J gene TRBJ2-5, with a tentative D call TRBD1 (5 bases). Trimming stripped 1 base from V and 4 bases from J, with 10 bases between. Germline assignment: CDR1 SEHNR and CDR2 FQNEAQ (reference sequence). This CDR3 contains 14 residues. The CDR3 sequence is CASSLGQPGETQYF. DNA of the CDR3: TGTGCCAGCAGCTTAGGACAGCCGGGAGAGACCCAGTACTTC.

The gene calls are TRBV12-3 or TRBV12-4 and TRBJ1-1; 11 bases fit TRBD1. V lost 6 bases and J lost 7; bases outside the gene matches: 4. There are 13 residues in the CDR3. CDR3 loop: CASSEGTGGEAFF. CDR3 nucleotides: TGTGCCAGCAGCGAAGGGACAGGGGGTGAAGCTTTCTTT.

The genes are TRBV2 and TRBJ2-2, with TRBD2 matching over 14 bases. CDR3 size: 15 residues. CDR1 and CDR2 (germline): SNHLY, FYNNEI. The V and J ends lost 5 bases and 5 bases, in that order; junction bases with no gene match: 1. The CDR3 nucleotides read TGTGCCAGCAGTCGACTAGCGGGAGGGACCGGGGAGCTGTTTTTT. It specifies CASSRLAGGTGELFF.

V and J are TRBV28 and TRBJ1-3; 8 nucleotides match TRBD1. Losses at the gene ends were 6 bases for V and 0 bases for J; bases not matched to a gene: 13. The CDR3 totals 18 residues. Per germline, CDR1 MDHEN and CDR2 SYDVKM. In nucleotides, the CDR3 is TGTGCCAGCAGGGCGGGGGACAGGACCCGTCCCTCTGGAAACACCATATATTTT. As protein: CASRAGDRTRPSGNTIYF.

The chain's CDR3 is CASSEETDTQYF. The CDR3, as DNA: TGTGCCAGCAGTGAGGAGACAGATACGCAGTATTTT. The chain couples TRBV6-1 to TRBJ2-3, with no clear D. Germline V gene data show CDR1 as MNHNS and CDR2 as SASEGT. There are 12 residues in the CDR3. V lost 3 bases and J lost 3, with 4 bases in between.

In this sample, this clone turned up once. The chain employs TRBV20-1 and TRBJ1-2; D remains unclear. The V end was cut by 3 bases, the J end by 7 bases, with 12 bases between. The CDR3 loop spans 12 amino acids. From germline, CDR1 is DFQATT and CDR2 SNEGSKA (reference sequence). CDR3 sequence reads: CSASTTEFGYTF. CDR3 nucleotide sequence: TGCAGTGCTAGTACCACTGAGTTTGGCTACACCTTC.

This chain connects TRBV6-5 to TRBJ2-3; D might be TRBD1 (6 bases). Germline CDR1 is MNHEY and CDR2 is SVGAGI. V lost 0 bases to trimming and J lost 1 base, with 8 bases between them. This CDR3 is built from 15 residues. CDR3 sequence (DNA): TGTGCCAGCAGTTACTCGCCAGGGGGCACAGATACGCAGTATTTT. Translation: CASSYSPGGTDTQYF.

The chain carries TRBV19 and TRBJ2-1, with D uncertain. This CDR3 comprises 15 residues. V lost 5 bases to trimming and J lost 0 bases, with 11 bases between them. The germline V gene encodes CDR1 LNHDA and CDR2 SQIVND (reference sequence). Written as DNA, the CDR3 is TGTGCCAGTAGTCCTAGGTTTCTCTCCTACAATGAGCAGTTCTTC. It encodes CASSPRFLSYNEQFF. Based on the CDR3 plus reference TRBV19 and TRBJ2-1, the full variable domain is DGGITQSPKYLFRKEGQNVTLSCEQNLNHDAMYWYRQDPGQGLRLIYYSQIVNDFQKGDIAEGYSVSREKKESFPLTVTSAQKNPTAFYLCASSPRFLSYNEQFFGPGTRLTVL.

This chain joins TRBV19 and TRBJ1-4; TRBD1 aligns across 8 bases. V dropped 5 bases and J dropped 4; count of bases not matched to a gene: 12. The CDR3 loop spans 17 amino acids. Per germline, CDR1 LNHDA and CDR2 SQIVND (reference sequence). In DNA, the CDR3 is TGTGCCAGTAGTGGACAGGGACTGGGCGAGGGTAATGAAAAACTGTTTTTT. Its protein is CASSGQGLGEGNEKLFF.

The chain is built from TRBV6-5 and TRBJ2-2; 7 nucleotides line up with TRBD1. CDR1 is MNHEY, CDR2 SVGAGI, per germline. Unmatched junction bases numbered 4, after V lost 5 bases and J lost 10 bases. The length of the CDR3 is 12 residues. The CDR3 sequence: CASSRGTAELFF. DNA for the CDR3: TGTGCCAGCAGTAGAGGGACAGCGGAGCTGTTTTTT.

This clone was seen only once. The chain is built from TRBV5-1 and TRBJ1-2; D uncertain. CDR1 and CDR2 (germline): SGHRS, YFSETQ. V dropped 2 bases and J dropped 6 bases, with 32 bases sitting between them. The CDR3 sequence is 20 residues long. In nucleotides, the CDR3 is TGCGCCAGCAGCTTAAGTCGGGGTGGAGGACGGGAAGTGCCATGGCATGGCTACACCTTC. Protein sequence: CASSLSRGGGREVPWHGYTF.

This clone was picked up a small number of times. This sample also contains other DNA sequences that code for the same CDR3. The gene calls are TRBV5-1 and TRBJ1-1; D is perhaps TRBD1 (5 bases). CDR3 length: 14 amino acids. Germline V CDR1 and CDR2: SGHRS, YFSETQ. Trimming left V 0 bases short and J 1 base short, with 7 bases between. CDR3 nucleotides: TGCGCCAGCAGCTTGGGACAGACGAACACTGAAGCTTTCTTT. This codes for CASSLGQTNTEAFF.

The chain links TRBV7-2 to TRBJ2-1; 7 positions agree with TRBD2. Germline trimming cut 3 bases from V and 4 bases from J; bases unmatched to any gene: 6. Germline values: CDR1 SGHTA, CDR2 FQGNSA. The CDR3 totals 15 residues. The CDR3 spells CASSLGLLLYNEQFF. The CDR3 coding sequence is TGTGCCAGCAGCTTGGGACTACTATTATACAATGAGCAGTTCTTC.

The V call is TRBV27, the J call TRBJ1-2; the match to TRBD1 covers 7 bases. The J segment lost 3 bases and the V segment lost 5 bases, leaving 6 bases of the junction unmatched. Germline CDR1 and CDR2: MNHEY and SMNVEV (reference sequence). The CDR3 extends over 14 amino acids. CDR3 loop: CASSHTGEDYGYTF. The DNA of the CDR3 is TGTGCCAGCAGTCACACAGGGGAGGACTATGGCTACACCTTC.

The chain uses TRBV15 and TRBJ1-1; D is unresolved. This CDR3 is 13 amino acids long. Looked up from germline, CDR1 is LNHNV and CDR2 is YYDKDF (reference sequence). Deletions cut 4 bases from V and 11 bases from J, with 17 bases between. DNA for the CDR3: TGTGCCACCAGCACCAGAGTTGCGGAGGACGCTTTCTTT. Encoded protein: CATSTRVAEDAFF.

The chain links TRBV18 to TRBJ1-2; 9 bases align to TRBD1. The CDR3 consists of 16 residues. Germline CDR1 reads KGHSH; CDR2 reads LQKENI. The V segment lost 4 bases and the J segment 3 bases; nucleotides outside the gene matches: 9. This CDR3 reads CASSLRDRVSDYGYTF. CDR3 bases: TGTGCCAGCTCACTGAGGGACAGGGTTTCGGACTATGGCTACACCTTC.

The V and J genes are TRBV11-2 and TRBJ2-3, with TRBD2 matching over 8 bases. V was pared by 5 bases and J by 11 bases, with 9 bases of the junction left unmatched. Germline-derived CDR1 and CDR2 are SGHAT and FQNNGV. There are 13 residues in the CDR3. The CDR3 coding sequence is TGTGCCAGCAGCAGACCCGGGGGGGGGAGGCAGTATTTT. It specifies CASSRPGGGRQYF.

J is TRBJ1-6 and V is TRBV3-1 (or the pseudogene TRBV3-2), with unresolved D. The germline CDR1 and CDR2 sequences are LGHDT and YNNKEL (reference sequence). The V end lost 6 bases, the J end lost 3 bases, and 6 bases lay between the germline ends. The CDR3 contains 13 residues. The CDR3 sequence: CASSANYNSPLHF. CDR3 nucleotide sequence: TGTGCCAGCAGTGCGAACTATAATTCACCCCTCCACTTT.

The chain recombines TRBV6-5 with TRBJ2-7; 10 bases fit TRBD2. The CDR3 contains 16 residues. Trimming cost V 2 bases and J 4 bases; bases outside gene matches: 8. The V gene's germline CDR1 is MNHEY and CDR2 SVGAGI. This CDR3 reads CASSYGRAGGRYEQYF. The DNA for the CDR3 is TGTGCCAGCAGTTACGGCAGAGCGGGAGGGCGGTACGAGCAGTACTTC.

DNA for the CDR3: TGTGCCAGCATTAGGGACAGACAAGACAATGAGCAGTTCTTC. It yields the protein CASIRDRQDNEQFF. The chain couples TRBV18 to TRBJ2-1, with 7 bases matching TRBD1. The CDR3 has 14 residues. Germline V gene sequence: CDR1 KGHSH, CDR2 LQKENI. V was pared by 8 bases and J by 5 bases, with 9 bases of the junction left unmatched.

The V gene is TRBV7-2, the J gene TRBJ2-1; 10 positions match TRBD2. From germline, CDR1 is SGHTA and CDR2 FQGNSA. With 3 bases clipped from V and 6 bases from J, the junction kept 11 bases outside the gene matches. The CDR3 runs 17 residues. The CDR3 DNA follows: TGTGCCAGCAGCTTTCTAGGTGGGCTAGCGGGAGTCAATGAGCAGTTCTTC. It yields the protein CASSFLGGLAGVNEQFF.

The CDR3 spells CASSERGGNTEAFF. CDR3 DNA sequence: TGTGCCAGCAGTGAAAGGGGGGGAAACACTGAAGCTTTCTTT. The chain combines TRBV6-4 with TRBJ1-1, with D tentatively TRBD1 (6 bases). CDR3 length: 14 residues. CDR1 is MRHNA, CDR2 SNTAGT, per germline. The ends were cut back, 3 bases at V and 2 bases at J, with 10 bases in the middle.

V and J are TRBV30 and TRBJ2-7; a weak D match, TRBD2 (6 bases). The length of the CDR3 is 14 residues. V was shortened by 3 bases and J by 5 bases, with 17 bases between the two germline ends. Germline CDR1 and CDR2: GTSNPN and SVGIG (reference sequence). The CDR3 nucleotides read TGTGCCTGGAGAGGCCGTCGGGAGTGGAACGAGCAGTACTTC. Its protein is CAWRGRREWNEQYF.

The J gene is TRBJ1-2, the V gene TRBV19; 7 nucleotides align to TRBD1. The CDR3 is made up of 13 amino acids. In germline, CDR1 is LNHDA, CDR2 SQIVND (reference sequence). V was pared by 5 bases and J by 3 bases, with 3 bases of the junction left unmatched. The CDR3 coding sequence is TGTGCCAGTAGTGTCGGGACAGACTATGGCTACACCTTC. It specifies CASSVGTDYGYTF.

The rearrangement uses TRBV6-5 and TRBJ2-7; TRBD1 agrees at 11 bases. The CDR3 runs to 14 residues. Germline V CDR1 and CDR2: MNHEY, SVGAGI. J lost 5 bases, V lost 6 bases, and 6 bases had no gene match. The CDR3 protein is CASRPGQGAHEQYF. The CDR3 bases are TGTGCCAGCAGGCCCGGACAGGGGGCCCACGAGCAGTACTTC.

The rearrangement uses TRBV5-6 and TRBJ2-2, with TRBD2 matching 12 bases. CDR1 SGHDT and CDR2 YYEEEE come from the germline V gene. The CDR3 spans 16 residues. The V gene end was trimmed by 4 bases and the J gene end by 6 bases; junction bases not matched to a gene: 7. This chain's CDR3 is CASSLAGGKRAGELFF. Here the CDR3 DNA reads TGTGCCAGCAGCCTAGCGGGGGGGAAGCGGGCCGGGGAGCTGTTTTTT. Full variable domain (rest looked up from reference TRBV5-6 and TRBJ2-2): DAGVTQSPTHLIKTRGQQVTLRCSPKSGHDTVSWYQQALGQGPQFIFQYYEEEERQRGNFPDRFSGHQFPNYSSELNVNALLLGDSALYLCASSLAGGKRAGELFFGEGSRLTVL.